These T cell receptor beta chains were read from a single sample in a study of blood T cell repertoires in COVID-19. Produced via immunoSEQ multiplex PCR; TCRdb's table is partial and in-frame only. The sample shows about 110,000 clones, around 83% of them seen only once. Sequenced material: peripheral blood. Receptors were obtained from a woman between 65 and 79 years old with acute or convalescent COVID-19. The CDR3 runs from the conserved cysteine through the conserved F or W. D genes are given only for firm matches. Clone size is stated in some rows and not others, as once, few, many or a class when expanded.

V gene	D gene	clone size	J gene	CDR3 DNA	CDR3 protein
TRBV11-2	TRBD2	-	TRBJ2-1	TGTGCCAGCAGCTTCGGGCTAGCGGACTACAATGAGCAGTTCTTC	CASSFGLADYNEQFF
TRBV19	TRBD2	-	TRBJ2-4	TGTGCCAGTAGCATGACCGGGACTAGCGGAGGTCAGTACTTC	CASSMTGTSGGQYF
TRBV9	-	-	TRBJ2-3	TGTGCCAGCAGCCCCAAACTAGCTACAAGCACAGATACGCAGTATTTT	CASSPKLATSTDTQYF
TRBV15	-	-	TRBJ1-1	TGTGCCACCAGCCCCCGCGGGAGGGTAATAGCTTTCTTT	CATSPRGRVIAFF
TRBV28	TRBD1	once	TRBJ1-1	TGTGCCAGCGCGACAGGGGGAGGGTTTATGGGGACTGAAGCTTTCTTT	CASATGGGFMGTEAFF
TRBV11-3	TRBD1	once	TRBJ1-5	TGTGCCAGCAACCGGCGGACAGGGGGTTATAGTAGCAATCAGCCCCAGCATTTT	CASNRRTGGYSSNQPQHF
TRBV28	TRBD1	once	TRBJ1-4	TGTGCCACCCAGGGGGCTCAAACTAATGAAAAACTGTTTTTT	CATQGAQTNEKLFF
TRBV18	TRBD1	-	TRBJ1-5	TGTGCCAGCTCACCAACAGGGGTAGGGGCGGGTAGCAATCAGCCCCAGCATTTT	CASSPTGVGAGSNQPQHF
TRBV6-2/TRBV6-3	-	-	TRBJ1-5	TGTGCCAGCAGTTACTATCTGAGGGGGATTCAGCCCCAGCATTTT	CASSYYLRGIQPQHF
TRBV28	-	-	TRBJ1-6	TGTGCCAGCCTTGACAGGAATTCTAATTCACCCCTCCACTTT	CASLDRNSNSPLHF
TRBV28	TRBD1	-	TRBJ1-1	TGTGCCAGCAGTTTAGGTCGGCAGGGGGCTGAAGCTTTCTTT	CASSLGRQGAEAFF
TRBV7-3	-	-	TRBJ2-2	TGTGCCAGCAGCCCTATGGGGCGGGGCGGGGACACCGGGGAGCTGTTTTTT	CASSPMGRGGDTGELFF
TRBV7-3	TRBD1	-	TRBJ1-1	TGTGCCAGCAGCCCGACAGGGGGGCCGGGCACTGAAGCTTTCTTT	CASSPTGGPGTEAFF
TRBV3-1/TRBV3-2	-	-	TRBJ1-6	TGTGCCAGCAGCCGTTACAGGGCGGCGGGTTTACCCCTCCACTTT	CASSRYRAAGLPLHF
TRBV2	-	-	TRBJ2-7	TGTGCCAGCAGTGAACAGCGCGAGCAGTACTTC	CASSEQREQYF
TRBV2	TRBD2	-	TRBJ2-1	TGTGCCAGCAGCCCTACTAGCGATGAGCAGTTCTTC	CASSPTSDEQFF
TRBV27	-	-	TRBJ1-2	TGTGCCAGCAGTTCGCAGGGCTTTGGCTACACCTTC	CASSSQGFGYTF
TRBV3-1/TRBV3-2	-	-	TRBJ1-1	TGTGCCAGCAGCCAAGGATCCGACAGAAACACTGAAGCTTTCTTT	CASSQGSDRNTEAFF
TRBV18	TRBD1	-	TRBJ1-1	TGTGCCAGCTCACCACCGGGCAGGGGGAGTGGGAACACTGAAGCTTTCTTT	CASSPPGRGSGNTEAFF
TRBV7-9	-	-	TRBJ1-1	TGTGCCAGCAGATGGGGACACTTGAACACTGAAGCTTTCTTT	CASRWGHLNTEAFF
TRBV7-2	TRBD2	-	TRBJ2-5	TGTGCCAGCAGCTTAGTAGCGGGGGTGGAGACCCAGTACTTC	CASSLVAGVETQYF
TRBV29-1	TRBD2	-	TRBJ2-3	TGCAGCGCCACCGGGACTAGCGGGGGTTCGTCAGGTACGCAGTATTTT	CSATGTSGGSSGTQYF
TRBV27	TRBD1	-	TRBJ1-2	TGTGCCAGCAGTCCTAACGCAGGGGGCTCGGGTGGCTACACCTTC	CASSPNAGGSGGYTF
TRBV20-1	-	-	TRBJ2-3	TGCAGTGCTCGACAGTCTGATACGCAGTATTTT	CSARQSDTQYF
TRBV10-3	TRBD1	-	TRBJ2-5	TGTGCCATCAGGGGGGACAGGGGAGCCCAAGAGACCCAGTACTTC	CAIRGDRGAQETQYF
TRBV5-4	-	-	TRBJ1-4	TGTGCCAGCAGCCCGTTGACAGGAGCAAATGAAAAACTGTTTTTT	CASSPLTGANEKLFF
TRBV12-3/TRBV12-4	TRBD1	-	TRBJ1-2	TGTGCCAACCCAGACAGGGAAGGCTATGGCTACACCTTC	CANPDREGYGYTF
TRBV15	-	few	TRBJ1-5	TGTGCCACCAGCAGAGCGGGGGGTCTGAGGATTAACAATCAGCCCCAGCATTTT	CATSRAGGLRINNQPQHF
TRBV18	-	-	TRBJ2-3	TGTGCCAGCTCACCAGGGGACTCCCGCACAGATACGCAGTATTTT	CASSPGDSRTDTQYF
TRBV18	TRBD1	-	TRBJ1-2	TGTGCCAGCTCAATGAACAGGGGCAACTATGGCTACACCTTC	CASSMNRGNYGYTF